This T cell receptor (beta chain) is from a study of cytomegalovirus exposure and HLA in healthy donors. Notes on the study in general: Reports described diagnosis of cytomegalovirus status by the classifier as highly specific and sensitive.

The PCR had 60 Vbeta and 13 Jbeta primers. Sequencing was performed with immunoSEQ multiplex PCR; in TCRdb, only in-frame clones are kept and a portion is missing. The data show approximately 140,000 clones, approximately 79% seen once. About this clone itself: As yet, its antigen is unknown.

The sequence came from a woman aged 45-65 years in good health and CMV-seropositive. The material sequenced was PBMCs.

Here the CDR3 reads CASSVENERVLYNEQFF. The CDR3 DNA is TGTGCCAGCAGCGTAGAGAACGAGAGGGTTCTTTACAATGAGCAGTTCTTC. The chain couples TRBV9 to TRBJ2-1; tentatively, D is TRBD2 (5 bases). The CDR3 is 17 amino acids. Trimming took off 0 bases at V and 4 bases at J, with 17 bases between the two ends. Germline lookup yields CDR1 SGDLS and CDR2 YYNGEE.